These 29 T cell receptor beta chains originate from one sample sequenced in a study of blood T cells in healthy people across ages. Primers used in a second PCR of roughly 6 to 12 cycles were a sample-barcoded 5' primer and a J-beta primer mix. In TCRdb, the 5' RACE reads were re-called with MiXCR into one record per CDR3 protein. Here the sample spans fewer than 900,000 distinct CDR3 sequences, approximately 39% being singletons. The specimen sequenced was blood. These receptors were obtained from a woman aged 55-75 years in good health.

The J gene is TRBJ1-1, the V gene TRBV28; D ambiguous. This CDR3 has 16 residues. Looked up from germline, CDR1 is MDHEN and CDR2 is SYDVKM. Trimming removed 7 bases from V and 9 bases from J, with 27 bases in between. CDR3 DNA sequence: TGTGCCAGCAACGTAAGCGGTAGGGAGGGTCGAACTAAAGCTTTCTTT. Translated: CASNVSGREGRTKAFF.

The chain recombines TRBV6-5 with TRBJ2-1, with 7 bases lining up with TRBD2. Germline trimming cut 7 bases from V and 6 bases from J; bases unmatched to any gene: 6. This CDR3 has 13 residues. CDR1 and CDR2 from the germline V gene are MNHEY and SVGAGI. CDR3 sequence: CASTRTSVNEQFF. The CDR3 nucleotides read TGTGCCAGCACTCGAACTAGCGTCAATGAGCAGTTCTTC.

This clonotype was seen only a few times. This sequence joins TRBV6-5 and TRBJ2-1; 11 bases are a match to TRBD2. This CDR3 region has 15 residues. Germline assignment: CDR1 MNHEY and CDR2 SVGAGI. V gave up 5 bases and J gave up 9 bases; unmatched junction bases: 9. CDR3 protein: CASSQLAGAAGEQFF. CDR3 coding DNA: TGTGCCAGCAGTCAACTAGCGGGAGCGGCAGGTGAGCAGTTCTTC.

This rearrangement joins TRBV10-2 to TRBJ2-3, with TRBD2 matching 7 bases. The CDR3 has 16 amino acids. Germline V gene lookup returns CDR1 WSHSY and CDR2 SAAADI. Unmatched junction bases numbered 6, after V lost 0 bases and J lost 3 bases. This CDR3 reads CASSESGGLGTDTQYF. CDR3 nucleotide sequence: TGCGCCAGCAGTGAGTCGGGAGGGTTGGGGACAGATACGCAGTATTTT.

This clonotype has a handful of counts. J is TRBJ1-2 and V is TRBV20-1; D is unclear. The CDR3 runs 11 residues. Germline lookup yields CDR1 DFQATT and CDR2 SNEGSKA (reference sequence). Trimming took off 3 bases at V and 6 bases at J, with 8 bases between the two ends. DNA of the CDR3: TGCAGTGCTAGGGTGCCCCATGGCTACACCTTC. Encoded protein: CSARVPHGYTF.

At least ten counts were recorded for this clonotype. The chain carries TRBV15 and TRBJ1-2, with 8 bases matching TRBD1. The V gene's germline CDR1 is LNHNV and CDR2 YYDKDF (reference sequence). The CDR3 totals 19 residues. The V and J ends lost 0 bases and 5 bases, in that order; junction bases with no gene match: 17. The CDR3 coding sequence is TGTGCCACCAGCAGAGATGGATCGGAAGGACAGGGTTTTTCTTATGGCTACACCTTC. Protein: CATSRDGSEGQGFSYGYTF.

This clonotype was detected a few times. This chain links TRBV5-6 with TRBJ2-3, with D perhaps matching TRBD1 or TRBD2 (5 bases each). Deletions cut 2 bases from V and 6 bases from J, with 13 bases between. Germline V CDR1 and CDR2: SGHDT, YYEEEE. The CDR3 spans 14 residues. The CDR3 here is CASSFRDGSDTQYF. The CDR3 coding sequence is TGTGCCAGCAGCTTCCGGGACGGATCTGATACGCAGTATTTT.

The gene calls are TRBV5-1 and TRBJ2-7; 10 bases match TRBD1. V was clipped by 4 bases and J by 0 bases; unmatched bases: 7. CDR3 size: 16 residues. The germline V gene has CDR1 SGHRS and CDR2 YFSETQ. The CDR3 loop is CASSLQGQGSSYEQYF. The DNA of the CDR3 is TGCGCCAGCAGCCTCCAGGGACAGGGGAGCTCCTACGAGCAGTACTTC.

This rearrangement joins TRBV6-2 or TRBV6-3 to TRBJ2-1, with D possibly TRBD2 on 6 matching bases. Germline CDR1 MNHEY, CDR2 SVGEGT. The CDR3 has 12 amino acids. Trimming cost V 5 bases and J 10 bases, with 12 bases left between them. CDR3 sequence reads: CASSAREVEQFF. CDR3 sequence (DNA): TGTGCCAGCAGTGCAAGGGAGGTGGAGCAGTTCTTC.

V is TRBV27 and J is TRBJ2-7, with D unclear. Germline-derived CDR1 and CDR2 are MNHEY and SMNVEV (reference sequence). This CDR3 has 16 amino acids. The ends were cut back, 4 bases at V and 0 bases at J, with 16 bases in the middle. The CDR3 nucleotides are TGTGCCAGCAGTTCACGGCCCGACTTGAACTCCTACGAGCAGTACTTC. As protein: CASSSRPDLNSYEQYF.

This clonotype was seen a single time. A single base separates this from a much larger clone, so it may be a read error. The chain carries TRBV29-1 and TRBJ2-1; D gene uncertain. Per germline, CDR1 SQVTM and CDR2 ANQGSEA. The germline V and J ends were trimmed by 5 bases and 3 bases, with 20 bases remaining between them. This CDR3 region has 16 residues. The CDR3 DNA follows: TGCAGCGTTTCAGAAACTGGCGATAAAAGCTACAATGAGCAGTTCTTC. Translated: CSVSETGDKSYNEQFF.

The V call is TRBV20-1, the J call TRBJ2-1; 8 positions agree with TRBD2. CDR1 is DFQATT, CDR2 SNEGSKA, per germline (reference sequence). With 6 bases clipped from V and 3 bases from J, the junction kept 7 bases outside the gene matches. The CDR3 is 14 amino acids. The CDR3 region has the DNA TGCAGTGCCCCGTATAGCGGGAACTACAATGAGCAGTTCTTC. Translating it yields CSAPYSGNYNEQFF.

CDR3 sequence reads: CSARDGTSNQPQHF. For the CDR3, the DNA is TGCAGTGCTAGAGATGGCACTAGCAATCAGCCCCAGCATTTT. This sequence joins TRBV20-1 and TRBJ1-5, with D uncertain. Germline V CDR1 and CDR2: DFQATT, SNEGSKA (reference sequence). CDR3 length equals 14 residues. With 0 bases removed from V and 0 bases from J, the gap between germline ends came to 6 bases.

V gene TRBV27 combines with J gene TRBJ2-1; 7 bases align to TRBD2. After removal of 0 bases from V and 12 bases from J, the junction contained 5 bases not matched to a gene. The CDR3 sequence is 13 residues long. Germline lookup yields CDR1 MNHEY and CDR2 SMNVEV (reference sequence). CDR3 sequence: CASSLSSGYGQFF. As DNA, the CDR3 is TGTGCCAGCAGTTTATCTAGCGGGTATGGGCAGTTCTTC.

This sequence joins TRBV11-2 and TRBJ1-2, with D hard to call. Per the germline V gene, CDR1 is SGHAT and CDR2 is FQNNGV. This CDR3 is 13 amino acids long. V was pared by 5 bases and J by 3 bases, with 10 bases between. CDR3 in amino acids: CASSKTDDYGYTF. The CDR3 DNA follows: TGTGCCAGCAGCAAGACGGACGACTATGGCTACACCTTC.

This clonotype was observed a few times. The chain has TRBV28 and TRBJ1-5; D is unresolved. The length of the CDR3 is 11 residues. The V end was cut by 5 bases, the J end by 12 bases, with 11 bases between. Germline V gene lookup returns CDR1 MDHEN and CDR2 SYDVKM. CDR3 coding DNA: TGTGCCAGCAGTAGACGAGAAATCCAGCATTTT. Protein product: CASSRREIQHF.

The V and J genes are TRBV13 and TRBJ2-7; TRBD2 matches 8 bases. CDR3 length: 15 amino acids. CDR1 and CDR2 from the germline V gene are PRHDT and FYEKMQ (reference sequence). Losses at the gene ends were 5 bases for V and 2 bases for J; bases not matched to a gene: 8. CDR3 amino acids: CASSARFSGAYEQYF. CDR3 bases: TGTGCCAGCAGCGCCAGGTTTAGCGGGGCCTACGAGCAGTACTTC.

V usage is TRBV14 and J usage is TRBJ2-1; the match to TRBD2 covers 9 bases. With V trimmed by 1 base and J by 5 bases, 3 bases remained unmatched. CDR1 is SGHDN and CDR2 is FVKESK in the germline V gene. CDR3 length equals 15 residues. The CDR3 reads CASSQGLAVNNEQFF. The CDR3 region has the DNA TGTGCCAGCAGCCAAGGACTAGCGGTGAACAATGAGCAGTTCTTC.

The gene calls are TRBV6-1 and TRBJ2-7, with TRBD1 matching 7 bases. The V gene end was trimmed by 2 bases and the J gene end by 3 bases; junction bases not matched to a gene: 4. The CDR3 is 14 residues long. Per the germline V gene, CDR1 is MNHNS and CDR2 is SASEGT. CDR3 region: CASSEKQGIYEQYF. CDR3 DNA sequence: TGTGCCAGCAGTGAAAAACAGGGGATCTACGAGCAGTACTTC.

About this clonotype itself: A much larger clone differs from this one at a single base, so this may be a read error. The CDR3 ends on some other residue instead of the conserved phenylalanine or tryptophan, so this is likely a read error. The rearrangement links TRBV29-1 to TRBJ2-7, with D possibly called TRBD1 or TRBD2 (5 bases each). Trimming stripped 6 bases from V and 1 base from J, with 10 bases between. This CDR3 comprises 12 residues. Germline loops: CDR1 SQVTM, CDR2 ANQGSEA. The CDR3 is CSVSGPSYEQYL. DNA for the CDR3: TGCAGCGTATCGGGACCGTCCTACGAGCAGTACTTG.

The table lists this clonotype with a few counts. CDR3 DNA sequence: TGCAGCCCTCTCAGGGGAGAGACCCAGTACTTC. Translating gives CSPLRGETQYF. This rearrangement joins TRBV29-1 to TRBJ2-5; tentative D call: TRBD1 (6 bases). The V gene lost 8 bases and the J gene lost 4 bases, with 11 bases spanning the gap. The CDR3 totals 11 residues. Germline values: CDR1 SQVTM, CDR2 ANQGSEA.

This clonotype occurred a few times. This chain links TRBV24-1 with TRBJ2-7; D may correspond to TRBD1 or TRBD2 (5 bases each). This CDR3 is 15 amino acids long. Germline V lookup: CDR1 KGHDR, CDR2 SFDVKD. V was clipped by 3 bases and J by 6 bases, with 17 bases between them. The DNA for the CDR3 is TGTGCCACCAGTGATGGGCCGGGACCCTTGTCCGAGCAGTACTTC. It codes for CATSDGPGPLSEQYF.

In DNA, the CDR3 is TGTGCCAGCAGCTTAGTCGGCCAGGGGAACTATGGCTACACCTTC. Residues: CASSLVGQGNYGYTF. The rearrangement uses TRBV7-9 and TRBJ1-2, with D tentatively TRBD1 (6 bases). Germline V gene data show CDR1 as SEHNR and CDR2 as FQNEAQ (reference sequence). V lost 1 base and J 2 bases, leaving 11 bases between the germline ends. This CDR3 has 15 amino acids.

The chain uses TRBV20-1 and TRBJ2-7, with D tentatively TRBD1 or TRBD2 (5 bases each). This CDR3 comprises 16 residues. Trimming removed 0 bases at V and 7 bases at J, with 22 bases between. Germline-derived CDR1 and CDR2 are DFQATT and SNEGSKA (reference sequence). CDR3 in amino acids: CSARDPWGGLLNEQYF. DNA of the CDR3: TGCAGTGCTAGAGATCCATGGGGCGGACTCCTCAATGAGCAGTACTTC.

V is TRBV25-1 and J is TRBJ2-3, with no clear D. This CDR3 region has 14 residues. Deletions cut 4 bases from V and 0 bases from J, with 8 bases between. Per the germline V gene, CDR1 is MGHDK and CDR2 is SYGVNS. DNA for the CDR3: TGTGCCAGCAGTGGACCCTTCAGCACAGATACGCAGTATTTT. Amino acid sequence: CASSGPFSTDTQYF.

This rearrangement joins TRBV5-4 to TRBJ2-1; 8 bases match TRBD2. Trimming cost V 2 bases and J 6 bases; bases outside gene matches: 7. The CDR3 runs 15 residues. Germline lookup yields CDR1 SGHNT and CDR2 YYREEE (reference sequence). CDR3 region: CASSLERGLFNEQFF. Written as DNA, the CDR3 is TGTGCCAGCAGCTTAGAGCGGGGGTTGTTCAATGAGCAGTTCTTC.

The rearrangement links TRBV18 to TRBJ2-1, with a weak D call TRBD2 (6 bases). Germline V lookup: CDR1 KGHSH, CDR2 LQKENI. V lost 0 bases, J lost 1 base, and 10 bases lay in between. CDR3 size: 16 residues. CDR3 DNA: TGTGCCAGCTCACCACCGAGGAGGGATTCCTACAATGAGCAGTTCTTC. Its translation: CASSPPRRDSYNEQFF. Looking up the rest from reference TRBV18 and TRBJ2-1 gives the full variable domain: NAGVMQNPRHLVRRRGQEARLRCSPMKGHSHVYWYRQLPEEGLKFMVYLQKENIIDESGMPKERFSAEFPKEGPSILRIQQVVRGDSAAYFCASSPPRRDSYNEQFFGPGTRLTVL.

This sequence joins TRBV4-2 and TRBJ2-1; no clear D. Trimming shortened V by 1 base and J by 3 bases, and 10 bases separated the two germline ends. CDR1 and CDR2 (germline): LGHNA, YNFKEQ. The CDR3 has 15 amino acids. This chain's CDR3 is CASSQVANNYNEQFF. CDR3 nucleotides: TGTGCCAGCAGCCAAGTTGCCAACAACTACAATGAGCAGTTCTTC.

The gene calls are TRBV20-1 and TRBJ2-5, with 8 bases lining up with TRBD2. TRBJ2-7 matches the DNA end more closely, so the J call is doubtful. The CDR3 is 14 residues long. Germline lookup yields CDR1 DFQATT and CDR2 SNEGSKA (reference sequence). CDR3 loop: CSASPGGLGLEQYF. The CDR3 nucleotides are TGCAGTGCTAGCCCGGGAGGGCTGGGACTCGAGCAGTACTTC.